This TCR beta chain was found in a study of T cell responses to AZD1222 COVID-19 vaccine (TCRdb year 2021). The study in broad terms: AZD1222 recipients given second doses at about 4 weeks or at about 12 weeks were pooled, since spike-specific TCR depth and breadth were not found to differ between the two schedules. Trial participants were enrolled into age subgroups of 18-55, 56-69 and 70-plus years, which contained around 140, 26 and 57 TCR-sequenced participants, respectively. A total of 233 trial participants underwent TCR sequencing, of whom approximately 200 had received two doses of AZD1222 and some 26 had received two doses of the MenACWY control vaccine. Study-wide conclusions, independent of this receptor: Conclusions about previously exposed vaccinees are limited because only 5 or 6 AZD1222 recipients were SARS-CoV-2 seropositive at baseline. Spike-specific TCR breadth and depth rose significantly after two AZD1222 doses compared with day 0 and with MenACWY recipients. Vaccine-associated CD4 TCRs spanned the whole spike protein, with dominant responses in regions 160-218 and 743-854. Participants were mostly white British and included more females than males, and it was suggested by the authors that clonal diversity may have been underestimated. In the small 56-69-year group, the increase in depth fell short of significance, most likely because of low power. Because no day 14 peak-response samples were available, the repertoires could be characterized only after the peak T cell response. Reportedly, almost half of the unique spike-specific TCRs recognized epitopes lying outside the regions that are mutated in the B.1.351 and B.1.1.7 variants.

Unmatched junction bases come to 9, with V trimmed by 7 bases and J by 7 bases. Based on the germline V gene (reference sequence), the CDR1 and CDR2 sequences are MNHEY and SMNVEV. Counted from cysteine to phenylalanine, this CDR3 has 14 amino acids. The DNA shown is the 42-base CDR3, in frame from base 1. Only a few counts were recorded for this clone. It has no known antigen specificity. Within one base of it there is no much larger clone, and no base qualities were kept. The CDR3 regions of human TCRbeta chains were analyzed by immunosequencing. For the original study's pipeline: TCRs in the repertoires were matched against a reference library of SARS-CoV-2-specific TCRs that had been generated with the MIRA antigen-specificity platform. Breadth was defined as the fraction of unique TCRs that were SARS-CoV-2-associated. Depth was defined as the fraction of total T cells that were SARS-CoV-2-associated. Each spike-specific TCR was assigned to its reactive spike region and to a CD4 or CD8 class using the MIRA data. Log10-transformed breadth and depth values were compared by one-way ANOVA with Sidak's multiple comparisons tests. The table comes from immuneACCESS by way of TCRdb, which keeps in-frame sequences with V and J called. Part of the clones is missing from these tables; in studies checked, under half for an unresolved V gene and the rest for unknown reasons. D and trimming were read from the DNA, whereas the V and J calls and clone size are those reported in that table. The sample has about 120,000 clones on record, 80% to 90% of them singletons. Around 6% of the sample is held by the ten biggest clonotypes.

The meaning of the sample's time point label: baseline before first vaccination. Vaccinee samples came from UK trials COV001 and COV002, including a single-blind randomized controlled phase 2/3 trial of AZD1222 (ChAdOx1 nCoV-19) in healthy adults. Trial participant PBMC samples were collected at day 0 and day 28 after the second dose for TCRbeta chain sequencing. This TCR came from an adult in good health. In this chain, TRBV27 is recombined with TRBJ2-1; 8 bases in between match TRBD1. The sample consisted of peripheral blood, taken on day 0 of AZD1222 vaccination. CDR3 sequence: CASKRQGRANEQFF. The nucleotide sequence reads TGTGCCAGCAAAAGACAGGGGCGAGCGAATGAGCAGTTCTTC.